Following are 7 T cell receptor beta chains from one sample sequenced in a study of PD-1 blockade in classical Hodgkin lymphoma. TCRdb's copy holds only in-frame clones and misses some; the assay was immunoSEQ multiplex PCR. This table holds fewer than 35,000 clones, roughly nine tenths found once. Noted time point: cycle 4 day 1 (C4D1), after about 6 weeks of nivolumab. Every single patient, without exception, relapsed after autologous stem cell transplantation, and brentuximab vedotin exposure varied. Purification of CD4+ T cells from thawed PBMCs was achieved by magnetic negative selection. The material sequenced was CD4+ T cells from blood, taken before the fourth cycle of nivolumab. The origin of the receptors is a human donor with classical Hodgkin lymphoma.

V and J are TRBV6-6 and TRBJ1-2, with a tentative D call TRBD1 (6 bases). The germline CDR1 and CDR2 sequences are MNHNY and SVGAGI (reference sequence). This CDR3 comprises 13 residues. Deletions cut 4 bases from V and 4 bases from J, with 10 bases between. CDR3 bases: TGTGCCAGCAGTTCAGGACAGACCTATGGCTACACCTTC. Encoded protein: CASSSGQTYGYTF.

The chain employs TRBV11-2 and TRBJ2-1, with D perhaps matching TRBD2 (6 bases). Germline-derived CDR1 and CDR2 are SGHAT and FQNNGV. The CDR3 is 12 residues long. The germline V and J ends were trimmed by 5 bases and 9 bases, with 11 bases remaining between them. The CDR3 nucleotides are TGTGCCAGCAGCCTGGGGGGTTTTGAGCAGTTCTTC. It translates to CASSLGGFEQFF.

CDR3 sequence: CASSEPTGALEKLFF. The DNA of the CDR3 is TGTGCCAGCAGCGAACCCACAGGGGCTTTGGAAAAACTGTTTTTT. The chain uses TRBV28 and TRBJ1-4; 7 bases match TRBD1. Trimming at V came to 6 bases and at J to 8 bases, leaving 12 bases not matched to a gene. The CDR3 totals 15 residues. Germline CDR1 and CDR2: MDHEN and SYDVKM.

DNA for the CDR3: TGTGCCAGCAACCCATTTCCGGGAACTACCTACGAGCAGTACTTC. It codes for CASNPFPGTTYEQYF. The chain links TRBV5-4 to TRBJ2-7; D is possibly TRBD2 (5 bases). V was cut by 6 bases and J by 2 bases, with 18 bases left in between. The CDR3 totals 15 residues. Per the germline V gene, CDR1 is SGHNT and CDR2 is YYREEE (reference sequence).

The V and J genes are TRBV5-6 and TRBJ1-1; 7 bases align to TRBD1. The CDR3 runs 13 residues. V trimming: 4 bases; J trimming: 7 bases; junction bases outside the gene matches: 7. Germline assignment: CDR1 SGHDT and CDR2 YYEEEE. CDR3 DNA: TGTGCCAGCAGCGTAAGACAGGGAGGTGAAGCTTTCTTT. It codes for CASSVRQGGEAFF. The entire variable domain, with the rest obtained from reference TRBV5-6 and TRBJ1-1, is as follows: DAGVTQSPTHLIKTRGQQVTLRCSPKSGHDTVSWYQQALGQGPQFIFQYYEEEERQRGNFPDRFSGHQFPNYSSELNVNALLLGDSALYLCASSVRQGGEAFFGQGTRLTVV.

V gene TRBV20-1 combines with J gene TRBJ1-2; D is ambiguous. The CDR3 sequence is 10 residues long. Trimming left V 6 bases short and J 3 bases short, with 5 bases between. Per germline, CDR1 DFQATT and CDR2 SNEGSKA (reference sequence). For the CDR3, the DNA is TGCAGTGCCACATACTATGGCTACACCTTC. Translated, it gives CSATYYGYTF.

CDR3 in DNA: TGCGCCAGCAGGGCAAGCTCCTACGAGCAGTACTTC. Translation gives CASRASSYEQYF. V usage is TRBV5-1 and J usage is TRBJ2-7, with D uncertain. The CDR3 loop spans 12 amino acids. Trimming left V 5 bases short and J 0 bases short, with 6 bases between. Germline CDR1 and CDR2: SGHRS and YFSETQ.